The clone carrying this T cell receptor beta chain occurred a few times. Its antigen is currently unknown. The data were taken from a study of T cell repertoires in cytomegalovirus infection. Study-level information: In public TCR beta signatures, there were indications of both CMV infection and matching HLA type.

Study findings and constraints: The cumulative frequency of public TCR beta families identified carriers of CMV plus the relevant HLA.

CDR1 is MNHNS, CDR2 SASEGT, per germline. The ends were cut back, 5 bases at V and 2 bases at J, with 14 bases in the middle. CDR3 length: 15 amino acids. MiXCR, applied by TCRdb to the reads, yields one record per CDR3 protein. This sample carries approximately 300,000 distinct CDR3 sequences, approximately 32% of them seen once, and the ten largest clones take around 19%. The sequence derives from a human donor in good health (CMV status not recorded). Some clones in this sample may be carry-over from other donors' samples. Sequencing used cultured PBMCs, obtained from culture after CMV antigen stimulation. The chain combines TRBV6-1 with TRBJ2-3; weak D call: TRBD2 (5 bases). The chain's CDR3 is CASSSHQEATDTQYF. The CDR3 bases are TGTGCCAGCAGTTCCCATCAGGAGGCCACAGATACGCAGTATTTT.